This is a list of T cell receptor beta chains from one sample in a study of human T cells and chemical hapten exposure. TCRdb fed the RACE reads into MiXCR, producing one record per CDR3 protein. The data show some 65,000 distinct CDR3 sequences, around 6.1% seen once. Sequencing used whole blood. The source of these receptors is a female donor in good health. Some clones in this sample may be carry-over from other donors' samples. The CDR3 runs from the conserved cysteine through the conserved F or W. The D gene is left open where the match is weak. Only part of the rows carry a size: once, few, many, or a class if the clone is expanded.

clone size,J gene,D gene,V gene,CDR3 DNA,CDR3 protein
-,TRBJ2-7,-,TRBV6-6,TGTGCCAGCAGTTACTCGCGGATCCCACCGCGTGAAGAGCAGTACTTC,CASSYSRIPPREEQYF
-,TRBJ1-1,-,TRBV30,TGTGCCTGGAGCTCGGGAACTGAAGCTTTCTTT,CAWSSGTEAFF
-,TRBJ2-7,TRBD2,TRBV5-1,TGCGCCAGCAGCTCGGGACTAGCGGGTCCCTACGAGCAGTACTTC,CASSSGLAGPYEQYF
many,TRBJ1-1,-,TRBV28,TGTGCCAGCAGTTCCCGCCTCGGGGGCGATAAAGCTTTCTTT,CASSSRLGGDKAFF
many,TRBJ2-3,-,TRBV28,TGTGCCAGCAGCCCCCCGGGCCCCACAGATACGCAGTATTTT,CASSPPGPTDTQYF
many,TRBJ2-7,TRBD1,TRBV7-9,TGTGCCAGCAGCTTAGGGACAGGGGTCTACGAGCAGTACTTC,CASSLGTGVYEQYF
many,TRBJ2-7,TRBD1,TRBV20-1,TGCAGTGCTAGAGAGGACAGGGACTACGAGCAGTACTTC,CSAREDRDYEQYF
many,TRBJ1-5,-,TRBV7-2,TGTGCCAGCAGCTTAGCTCCCCCCCTGACAGGTCAGCCCCAGCATTTT,CASSLAPPLTGQPQHF
-,TRBJ2-7,TRBD2,TRBV28,TGTGCCAGCAGCCCTAGGGCGGGAGGCTACGAGCAGTACTTC,CASSPRAGGYEQYF
-,TRBJ2-7,TRBD1,TRBV7-9,TGTGCCAGCAGCTCCTCGACAGGGCGGAGCTACGAGCAGTACTTC,CASSSSTGRSYEQYF
few,TRBJ1-1,-,TRBV5-1,TGCGCCAGCAGCTTCGGTACAGGGCTGAACACTGAAGCTTTCTTT,CASSFGTGLNTEAFF
many,TRBJ2-5,TRBD1,TRBV29-1,TGCAGCGTTGAAGGGGACAGGGGGCGTGGAGAGACCCAGTACTTC,CSVEGDRGRGETQYF
-,TRBJ2-7,-,TRBV12-3/TRBV12-4,TGTGCCAGCGGAGCCGACAGGAAATCAGGGAGGGAGCAGTACTTC,CASGADRKSGREQYF
many,TRBJ1-5,-,TRBV11-2,TGTGCCAGCAGCTTAGGGGACCAGGGTAATCAGCCCCAGCATTTT,CASSLGDQGNQPQHF
many,TRBJ2-3,-,TRBV28,TGTGCCAGCCACACTCGTGTAATAGCCACAGATACGCAGTATTTT,CASHTRVIATDTQYF
many,TRBJ1-5,-,TRBV2,TGTGCCAGCAGGAGGGGCTCCGAGGGCAATCAGCCCCAGCATTTT,CASRRGSEGNQPQHF
many,TRBJ2-1,TRBD2,TRBV29-1,TGCAGCGTTGCGACTAGCGGGGGTTTGTACAATGAGCAGTTCTTC,CSVATSGGLYNEQFF
many,TRBJ1-1,-,TRBV29-1,TGCAGCGTCCCGGGTGTTACTGAAGCTTTCTTT,CSVPGVTEAFF
many,TRBJ1-1,-,TRBV20-1,TGCAGTGCTAGAGTTTGGGAACAGGGCAAGTATGAAGCTTTCTTT,CSARVWEQGKYEAFF
-,TRBJ2-7,-,TRBV6-1,TGTGCCAGCAGTCACAGAGATCTCTACGAGCAGTACTTC,CASSHRDLYEQYF
many,TRBJ1-5,-,TRBV6-5,TGTGCCACCCGCCCAGGTAGCAATCAGCCCCAGCATTTT,CATRPGSNQPQHF
many,TRBJ2-5,-,TRBV5-1,TGCGCCAGCAGCTCCCAAGCTGGCGGGGAGACCCAGTACTTC,CASSSQAGGETQYF
many,TRBJ2-5,TRBD1,TRBV5-1,TGCGCCAGCAGCCTAGGGACAGTACGAGAGACCCAGTACTTC,CASSLGTVRETQYF
many,TRBJ1-2,TRBD1,TRBV29-1,TGCAGCGTTGTGTTGTTGGGACAGGGGATCTATGGCTACACCTTC,CSVVLLGQGIYGYTF
many,TRBJ2-5,-,TRBV11-2,TGTGCCAGCAGCCCATCCATTGACGCAACAGAGACCCAGTACTTC,CASSPSIDATETQYF
-,TRBJ1-3,-,TRBV7-2,TGTGCCAGCAGCTCCTCTTTAAACACCATATATTTT,CASSSSLNTIYF
many,TRBJ2-2,-,TRBV6-2/TRBV6-3,TGTGCCAGCACCCCAGGGGAGGGGGAGCTGTTTTTT,CASTPGEGELFF